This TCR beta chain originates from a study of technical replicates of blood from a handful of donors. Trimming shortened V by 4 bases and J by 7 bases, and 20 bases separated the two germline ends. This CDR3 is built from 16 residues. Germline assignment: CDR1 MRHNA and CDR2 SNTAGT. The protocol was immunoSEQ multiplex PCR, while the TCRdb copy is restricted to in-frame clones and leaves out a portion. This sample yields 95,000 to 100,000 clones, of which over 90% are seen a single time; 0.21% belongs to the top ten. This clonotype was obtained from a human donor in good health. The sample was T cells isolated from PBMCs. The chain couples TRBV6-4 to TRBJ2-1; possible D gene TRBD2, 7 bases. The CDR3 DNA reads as TGTGCCAGCAGTGGACCGCCGCGGGGGCCCTCAAATGAGCAGTTCTTC. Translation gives CASSGPPRGPSNEQFF.